This entry is about one TCR beta chain. This sample stems from a study of CD8+CD57+ T cells in acquired aplastic anemia. Background on the study: The sorted CD4+ and CD8+ cells yielded an average roughly 3 ug of DNA.

The template used for profiling TCR beta VDJ and CDR3 was genomic DNA. TCRdb re-called the reads with MiXCR, one entry per CDR3 protein. The profile shows some 290,000 distinct CDR3 sequences, roughly half of them singletons. CDR1 and CDR2 (germline): MGHDK, SYGVNS. V shed 7 bases and J shed 0 bases, with 7 bases lying between them. CDR3 size: 13 residues. This receptor was identified in a human donor with severe aplastic anemia or a healthy control (not recorded which). The chain links TRBV25-1 to TRBJ2-1; D is uncertain. Specimen: sorted CD4+, CD8+, or CD8+CD57+ T cells (not recorded which) from PBMCs. The CDR3 region is CASKESSYNEQFF. The CDR3 nucleotides are TGTGCCAGCAAGGAGAGCTCCTACAATGAGCAGTTCTTC. Looking up the rest from reference TRBV25-1 and TRBJ2-1 gives the full variable domain: EADIYQTPRYLVIGTGKKITLECSQTMGHDKMYWYQQDPGMELHLIHYSYGVNSTEKGDLSSESTVSRIRTEHFPLTLESARPSHTSQYLCASKESSYNEQFFGPGTRLTVL.